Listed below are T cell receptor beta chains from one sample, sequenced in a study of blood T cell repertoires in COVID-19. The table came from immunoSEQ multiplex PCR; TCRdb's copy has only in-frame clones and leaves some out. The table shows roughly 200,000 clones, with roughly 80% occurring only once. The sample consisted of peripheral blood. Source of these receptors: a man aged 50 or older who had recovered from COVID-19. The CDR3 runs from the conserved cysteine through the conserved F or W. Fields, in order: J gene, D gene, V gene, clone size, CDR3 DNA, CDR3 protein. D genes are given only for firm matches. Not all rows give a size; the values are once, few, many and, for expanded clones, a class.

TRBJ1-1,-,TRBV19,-,TGTGCCAGTAGTATTCTGGGGCGACCAAACACTGAAGCTTTCTTT,CASSILGRPNTEAFF
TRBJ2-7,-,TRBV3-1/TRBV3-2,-,TGTGCCAGCAGCCAATCTACCTACGAGCAGTACTTC,CASSQSTYEQYF
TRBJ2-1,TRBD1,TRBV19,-,TGTGCCAGTAGTGGGGGACAGTACTCCTACAATGAGCAGTTCTTC,CASSGGQYSYNEQFF
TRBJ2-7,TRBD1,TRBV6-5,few,TGTGCCAGCAGCCGGGACAGGGGGTACTACGAGCAGTACTTC,CASSRDRGYYEQYF
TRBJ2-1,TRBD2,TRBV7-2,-,TGTGCCAGCAGCTTGGGACTAGGGTACAATGAGCAGTTCTTC,CASSLGLGYNEQFF
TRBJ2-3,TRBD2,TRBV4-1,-,TGCGCCAGCAGCCAAGGACTAGCGGGACCAGATACGCAGTATTTT,CASSQGLAGPDTQYF
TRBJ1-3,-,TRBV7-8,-,TGTGCCAGCAGCTTGACAAGGATCAGCTCTGGAAACACCATATATTTT,CASSLTRISSGNTIYF
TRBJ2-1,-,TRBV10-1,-,TGCGCCAGCAGTCCCGGGACTCCCTACAATGAGCAGTTCTTC,CASSPGTPYNEQFF
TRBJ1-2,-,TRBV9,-,TGTGCCAGCACCACTAACTATGGCTACACCTTC,CASTTNYGYTF
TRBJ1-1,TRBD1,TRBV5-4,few,TGTGCCAGCAGCTGGGGACAGGTGAACACTGAAGCTTTCTTT,CASSWGQVNTEAFF
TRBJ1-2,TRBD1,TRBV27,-,TGTGCCAGCAGTTTTTTTAGGGGGCATTGGGGCTACACCTTC,CASSFFRGHWGYTF
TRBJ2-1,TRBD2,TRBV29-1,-,TGCAGCGTTGAAGATTGGACTAGCAATGAGCAGTTCTTC,CSVEDWTSNEQFF
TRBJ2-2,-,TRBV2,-,TGTGCCAGCAATCAACGGGAGTTTCCCACCGGGGAGCTGTTTTTT,CASNQREFPTGELFF
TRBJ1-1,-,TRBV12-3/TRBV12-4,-,TGTGCCAGCAGTAATCGGGGGGGCAGGTTTGCTTTCTTT,CASSNRGGRFAFF
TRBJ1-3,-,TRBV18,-,TGTGCCAGCTCACCACTACAGGGTTACAGCTCTGGAAACACCATATATTTT,CASSPLQGYSSGNTIYF
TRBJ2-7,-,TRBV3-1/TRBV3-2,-,TGTGCCAGCAGCCAGGGCGGGACGGAGCTCGGGGAGCAGTACTTC,CASSQGGTELGEQYF
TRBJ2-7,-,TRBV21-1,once,TGTGCCAGCCCCGGGACAGCCTCCTACGAGCAGTACTTC,CASPGTASYEQYF
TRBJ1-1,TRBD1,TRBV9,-,TGTGCCAGCAGCCGGAGACCGGGACAGAGTGGTGCTTTCTTT,CASSRRPGQSGAFF
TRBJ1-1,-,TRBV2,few,TGTGCCAGCACTCTGGACAGGAACACTGAAGCTTTCTTT,CASTLDRNTEAFF
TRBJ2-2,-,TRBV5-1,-,TGCGCCAGCAGCTTGTCCGGAGCCGCGAACACCGGGGAGCTGTTTTTT,CASSLSGAANTGELFF
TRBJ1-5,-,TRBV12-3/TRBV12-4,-,TGTGCCAGCAGTTCCGACAGTAATCAGCCCCAGCATTTT,CASSSDSNQPQHF
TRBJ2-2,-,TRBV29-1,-,TGCAGCGTTTATCCAGGGGAAGGGACCGGGGAGCTGTTTTTT,CSVYPGEGTGELFF
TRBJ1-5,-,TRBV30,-,TGTGCCTGGAGTGTTGGCCCTCATCAGCCCCAGCATTTT,CAWSVGPHQPQHF
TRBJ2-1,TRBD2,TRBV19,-,TGTGCCAGTAGAACTAGCGGGAGTTTTGATGAGCAGTTCTTC,CASRTSGSFDEQFF
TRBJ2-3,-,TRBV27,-,TGTGCCAGCAGTTCCCATAGCCCAGATACGCAGTATTTT,CASSSHSPDTQYF
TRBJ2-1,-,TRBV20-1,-,TGCAGTGCTAGTAGAGTGGACTCCTCGTCGATCTATAATGAGCAGTTCTTC,CSASRVDSSSIYNEQFF
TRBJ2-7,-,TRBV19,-,TGTGCCAGTAATCAGCAGGGGTCCTACGAGCAGTACTTC,CASNQQGSYEQYF
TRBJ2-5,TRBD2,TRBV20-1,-,TGCAGTGCTAGTCCCGGGACTAGCGGAGGAGAGACCCAGTACTTC,CSASPGTSGGETQYF
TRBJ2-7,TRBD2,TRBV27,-,TGTGCCAGCAGTTTAGACAGCCCGGCAGCTAGCGGGAGTTGGTCCTACGAGCAGTACTTC,CASSLDSPAASGSWSYEQYF
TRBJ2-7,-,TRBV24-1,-,TGTGCCACCAGAGAAGCGCCCTACGAGCAGTACTTC,CATREAPYEQYF
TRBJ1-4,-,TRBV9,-,TGTGCCAGCACCCCCGGGATGGGGAGGAGTGAAAAACTGTTTTTT,CASTPGMGRSEKLFF
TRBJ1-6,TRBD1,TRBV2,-,TGTGCCAGAAGGACAGGGAGCTCCTATAATTCACCCCTCCACTTT,CARRTGSSYNSPLHF
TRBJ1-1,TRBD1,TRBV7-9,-,TGTGCCAGCAGCTCTGACAGGGGATCTGAAGCTTTCTTT,CASSSDRGSEAFF
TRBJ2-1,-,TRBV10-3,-,TGTGCCACGCATGGAACTAGCCAGAATGAGCAGTTCTTC,CATHGTSQNEQFF
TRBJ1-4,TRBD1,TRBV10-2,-,TGCGCCAGCAGCCTCACCGGGACAGGGAATGAAAAACTGTTTTTT,CASSLTGTGNEKLFF
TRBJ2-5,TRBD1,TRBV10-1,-,TGCGCCAGCAGTGGGACCGGGACAGGGGATGAGACCCAGTACTTC,CASSGTGTGDETQYF
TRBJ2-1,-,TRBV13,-,TGTGCCAGCAGCTTAGGCGGGTTACTCTACAATGAGCAGTTCTTC,CASSLGGLLYNEQFF
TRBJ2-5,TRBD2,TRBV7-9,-,TGTGCCAGCAGCTTCGCTAGCGGGAGGCCCCAGGAGACCCAGTACTTC,CASSFASGRPQETQYF
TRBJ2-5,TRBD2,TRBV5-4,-,TGTGCCAGCAGCACCGGACTAGCGGGAACCCAAGAGACCCAGTACTTC,CASSTGLAGTQETQYF
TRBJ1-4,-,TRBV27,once,TGTGCCAGCAGGCCTCTTTACAGGGCCCTTGGAGAAAAACTGTTTTTT,CASRPLYRALGEKLFF
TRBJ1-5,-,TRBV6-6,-,TGTGCCAGCAGCCGGCCTGCAGGGAACAATCAGCCCCAGCATTTT,CASSRPAGNNQPQHF
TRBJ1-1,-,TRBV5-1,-,TGCGCCAGCAGCTTCTGGCAGGGGCGGAACACTGAAGCTTTCTTT,CASSFWQGRNTEAFF
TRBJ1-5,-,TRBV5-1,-,TGCGCCAGCAGCTTGGTAGGGGATCCCAATCAGCCCCAGCATTTT,CASSLVGDPNQPQHF
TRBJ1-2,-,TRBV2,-,TGTGCCAGCAGTCCGACCAGGTGGGGCCGGGAGGAGGGGGGCGGCTACACCTTC,CASSPTRWGREEGGGYTF
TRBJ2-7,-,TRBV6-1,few,TGTGCCAGCAGTGAAGCACGGACTTACGAGCAGTACTTC,CASSEARTYEQYF
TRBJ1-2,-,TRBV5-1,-,TGCGCCAGCAGCTTGCCAGGGGATGTGAATGGCTACACCTTC,CASSLPGDVNGYTF
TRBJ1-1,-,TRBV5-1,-,TGCGCCAGCAGCTTGACAGTCCCCTATGAAGCTTTCTTT,CASSLTVPYEAFF
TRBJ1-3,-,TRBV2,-,TGTGCCAGCAGACGCACAGTTTCTTATGGAAACACCATATATTTT,CASRRTVSYGNTIYF
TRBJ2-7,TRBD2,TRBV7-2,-,TGTGCCAGCAGCCGTAGCGGGTCCTCCTACGAGCAGTACTTC,CASSRSGSSYEQYF
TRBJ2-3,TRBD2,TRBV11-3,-,TGTGCCAGCAGCTCCAGGGCGGGAGATTCCGTGACAGATACGCAGTATTTT,CASSSRAGDSVTDTQYF
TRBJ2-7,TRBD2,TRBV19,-,TGTGCCAGTAGTCTCGGGACTAGCGGGAGGGTTCTCGAGCAGTACTTC,CASSLGTSGRVLEQYF
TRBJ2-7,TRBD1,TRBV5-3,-,TGTGCCAGAAGTACCACGCACAGGGGATATCTCTACGAGCAGTACTTC,CARSTTHRGYLYEQYF
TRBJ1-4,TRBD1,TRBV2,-,TGTGCCAGCAGTGAAGACATTGGCAGGGGGAAAGAAAAACTGTTTTTT,CASSEDIGRGKEKLFF
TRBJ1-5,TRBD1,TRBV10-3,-,TGTGCCATCCGAGGGGGCTTCGATCAGCCCCAGCATTTT,CAIRGGFDQPQHF
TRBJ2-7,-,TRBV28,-,TGTGCCAGCAGGGGACTGGGACAGCCCTCCTACGAGCAGTACTTC,CASRGLGQPSYEQYF